This paragraph reports one TCR beta chain. No cognate antigen has been identified for it. Nothing much larger sits one base from this clone, and base qualities are not available. This specimen comes from a study of T cells after yellow fever vaccination (dated by TCRdb to about 2019). For the study in its entirety: Libraries from fractions with low cell numbers were prepared with the SMART-Seq v4 Ultra Low Input RNA kit. Bulk TCR alpha and beta repertoires were sequenced longitudinally to track T-cell clones before and after primary and booster YFV17D yellow fever vaccination. Two healthy male donors made up the cohort, one aged 18 to 29 years and the other aged 30 to 39 years. Blood was drawn at multiple timepoints before and after primary and secondary immunization, with bulk PBMC replicates and cell subsets isolated. The investigation overall reported the following: Computational filtering was needed because FACS-sorted repertoires could contain abundant contaminating clonotypes from the bulk population. Most clones expanded after primary vaccination (roughly 96% of CD4 and 70% to 90% of CD8) were re-detected after the booster, suggesting that broad memory maintenance occurred. A small fraction of clonotypes appeared in both the CD4 and CD8 compartments, likely as a result of convergent recombination. The study included only a couple of donors, which limits how far the findings can be generalized. The secondary T-cell response was weaker than the primary response but faster, peaking on day 5 instead of day 15.

What the treatment or condition label conveys for this sample: live attenuated yellow fever vaccine strain. At each blood-draw timepoint, two biological replicates of bulk PBMCs were obtained. A standard Ficoll-Paque protocol was used to isolate PBMCs from peripheral blood. TriZol was used to extract RNA from bulk PBMCs, from CD4 and CD8 fractions, and from dextramer-positive and dextramer-negative fractions. TCR cDNA was made using 5'RACE template switching, a step that added a universal primer site and unique molecular identifiers. cDNA synthesis was primed from both the TCR alpha and TCR beta constant segments. Library amplification involved two PCR steps, and the second step added sample barcodes and sequencing adapters. Sequencing of libraries was performed on Illumina HiSeq 2500 (2x100 bp) or NovaSeq (2x150 bp). The authors' pipeline ran thus. Demultiplexing of reads and collapsing into UMI consensus sequences were performed with MIGEC, and V(D)J alignment was carried out with MiXCR. Using edgeR on replicate PBMC samples, clonotypes were called vaccine-responding if FDR was below 0.01 and the log2 fold change was above 5 up to day 15. Each bulk clonotype was labeled CD4 or CD8 based on which sequenced repertoire, CD4 or CD8, contained the clonotype at higher abundance. TCRdb reworked the public reads: Q25 trimming with fastp, MiXCR clone assembly, productive beta chains retained. Rows with one shared CDR3 protein collapse into an entry with the most common genes and DNA. TCRdb, not the authors, supplied the V and J calls. Here the sample has 620,000 or so distinct CDR3 sequences; around 12% occur a single time. The ten largest clones capture under 15% of the sample.

The CDR3 holds 14 amino acids from the cysteine to the phenylalanine. The retained sequence is limited to the CDR3, 42 bases, with the frame set at the first base. V gives up 2 bases and J gives up 3 bases, and the segment between their germline ends measures 11 bases. Per the germline V gene, SGDLS is the CDR1 and YYNGEE is the CDR2. The sequence links TRBV9 to TRBJ1-2, with a weak D call of TRBD1 (6 bases match). The TCR originated in a man younger than 45 who received the YFV17D yellow fever vaccine. Material: PBMCs, obtained on the day of the yellow fever booster vaccination. The DNA sequence follows: TGTGCCAGCAGCGTTTACAGGGAGGACTATGGCTACACCTTC. The translation is CASSVYREDYGYTF.